This TCR beta chain was retrieved from a study of T cell repertoires in cytomegalovirus infection. The overall study: An indication of both CMV infection and matching HLA type came from public TCR beta signatures. General observations from the study: Identification of carriers of CMV plus the relevant HLA was performed using cumulative public TCR beta family frequency. Dominant in the ex vivo response were TCR beta clonotypes restricted by HLA-C and specific for CMV.

TCRdb fed the reads into MiXCR, producing one record per CDR3 protein. The table shows 200,000 to 300,000 distinct CDR3 sequences, with around an eighth occurring only once. For this clonotype: The antigen is undetermined.

From germline, CDR1 is DFQATT and CDR2 SNEGSKA (reference sequence). The CDR3 length is 14 residues. Trimming removed 6 bases from V and 4 bases from J, with 18 bases in between. The chain links TRBV20-1 to TRBJ2-5; D unresolved. The receptor comes from a human donor in good health (CMV status not recorded). Some clones in this sample may be carry-over from other donors' samples. Sequences were obtained from PBMCs. CDR3 in DNA: TGCAGTGCCCAACGACTGGACCAGAGAGAGACCCAGTACTTC. This gives the protein CSAQRLDQRETQYF.